This T cell receptor beta chain was retrieved from a study of T cells in Graves' hyperthyroidism and ophthalmopathy. The germline V gene encodes CDR1 DFQATT and CDR2 SNEGSKA (reference sequence). This CDR3 has 15 residues. In its sample, this clonotype was seen many times. An end of the junction does not agree with germline; a read error may underlie this. Amplification targeted TCR beta CDR3 regions from RNA transcripts. The HTBI primer set drove a first-round RT-PCR of the TCR CDR3. A single record per CDR3 protein comes from TCRdb applying MiXCR to the multiplex PCR reads. The sample lists 450,000 to 700,000 distinct CDR3 sequences, more than 45% occurring once.

Sequenced input: peripheral blood or thyroid tissue (not recorded which). The sequence came from an adult woman with Graves' disease, either hyperthyroidism or ophthalmopathy (not recorded which). V usage is TRBV20-1 and J usage is TRBJ1-3; D might be TRBD1 (5 bases). This CDR3 is CSARVPGTAGNTIYF. The CDR3 bases are TGCAGTGCGAGAGTTCCAGGGACGGCTGGAAACACCATATATTTT.